Below are 29 T cell receptor beta chains sequenced from a single sample in a study of CD8+CD57+ T cells in acquired aplastic anemia. TCR beta VDJ and CDR3 profiles were obtained from a genomic DNA template. TCRdb passed the reads through MiXCR, listing each CDR3 protein once. The sample comprises more than 150,000 distinct CDR3 sequences, roughly 50% of which are singletons, and about an eighth rests with the top ten. Individuals selected for sequencing had exhibited CD8+CD57+ cell expansion on flow cytometry. The sample was sorted CD4+, CD8+, or CD8+CD57+ T cells (not recorded which) from PBMCs. These receptors were taken from a human donor with aplastic anemia.

The J gene is TRBJ1-5, the V gene TRBV7-2, with D tentatively TRBD1 (6 bases). This CDR3 contains 14 residues. Trimming took 4 bases from V and 3 from J, leaving 10 bases between them. CDR1 is SGHTA, CDR2 FQGNSA, per germline. This chain's CDR3 is CASSSGTLNQPQHF. Written as DNA, the CDR3 is TGTGCCAGCAGCTCCGGGACACTCAATCAGCCCCAGCATTTT.

This clonotype has only a few counts. The V gene is TRBV5-1, the J gene TRBJ2-2; 12 bases are shared with TRBD2. The CDR3 runs 17 residues. V gave up 1 base and J gave up 7 bases; unmatched junction bases: 8. Germline loops: CDR1 SGHRS, CDR2 YFSETQ. The CDR3 DNA follows: TGCGCCAGCAGCTTGTTTGCTAGCGGGGGGGCCGGCGGGGAGCTGTTTTTT. Translated, it gives CASSLFASGGAGGELFF.

The genes are TRBV18 and TRBJ2-7; the D gene is possibly TRBD2 (6 bases). From germline, CDR1 is KGHSH and CDR2 LQKENI. V lost 3 bases and J lost 5, with 17 bases in between. The CDR3 is made up of 15 amino acids. DNA for the CDR3: TGTGCCAGCTCACCGCGGGACGGGCAGCGGAACGAGCAGTACTTC. This sequence encodes CASSPRDGQRNEQYF.

This clonotype was counted many times. V is TRBV5-1 and J is TRBJ1-6, with D possibly TRBD1 on 6 matching bases. Germline CDR1 is SGHRS and CDR2 is YFSETQ. Between the trimmed V and J ends, which lost 4 bases and 12 bases, there was a span of 14 bases. This CDR3 spans 13 amino acids. The CDR3: CASSTTGTQPLHF. The CDR3 coding sequence is TGCGCCAGCAGCACAACAGGGACTCAACCCCTCCACTTT.

This clonotype was counted ten times or more. Here the CDR3 DNA reads TGTGCCAGCAGCCCGACTGCCCGATACAATGAGCAGTTCTTC. Its translation: CASSPTARYNEQFF. V and J are TRBV3-1 and TRBJ2-1; D is unclear. The CDR3 covers 14 residues. The V gene's germline CDR1 is LGHDT and CDR2 YNNKEL (reference sequence). Between the trimmed V and J ends, which lost 4 bases and 4 bases, there was a span of 11 bases.

In this sample, this clonotype turned up many times. The rearrangement joins TRBV6-1 to TRBJ1-5; tentatively, D is TRBD1 (5 bases). V dropped 4 bases and J dropped 5 bases, with 9 bases sitting between them. This CDR3 is 13 amino acids long. Germline V gene sequence: CDR1 MNHNS, CDR2 SASEGT. This CDR3 is CASSGTGHQPQHF. The CDR3 DNA sequence: TGTGCCAGCAGTGGTACGGGGCATCAGCCCCAGCATTTT.

This clonotype was counted ten times or more. CDR3 in amino acids: CASSVEWASGGPDTQYF. CDR3 sequence (DNA): TGTGCCAGCAGCGTAGAGTGGGCTAGCGGGGGCCCAGATACGCAGTATTTT. V and J are TRBV9 and TRBJ2-3, with TRBD2 matching 10 bases. Looked up from germline, CDR1 is SGDLS and CDR2 is YYNGEE. J lost 4 bases, V lost 0 bases, and 8 bases had no gene match. The CDR3 is 17 residues long.

This clonotype has a count of ten or more. This sequence joins TRBV9 and TRBJ2-1; D is possibly TRBD1 (6 bases). V dropped 2 bases and J dropped 8 bases, with 20 bases sitting between them. In germline, CDR1 is SGDLS, CDR2 YYNGEE. The CDR3 is made up of 16 amino acids. The CDR3 DNA follows: TGTGCCAGCAGCGTCATTTCCCACACAGGGAGCTATGAGCAGTTCTTC. Translation gives CASSVISHTGSYEQFF.

Only a few counts were recorded for this clonotype. The V and J genes are TRBV2 and TRBJ1-2, with no clear D. There are 13 residues in the CDR3. Germline values: CDR1 SNHLY, CDR2 FYNNEI. V lost 3 bases, J lost 5 bases, and 10 bases lay in between. The CDR3 loop is CASSDEQLYGYTF. The DNA of the CDR3 is TGTGCCAGCAGTGACGAACAGTTGTATGGCTACACCTTC.

This clonotype showed up many times. V usage is TRBV9 and J usage is TRBJ2-7; the match to TRBD1 covers 7 bases. V dropped 3 bases and J dropped 6; count of bases not matched to a gene: 9. The germline gives CDR1 SGDLS, CDR2 YYNGEE. The CDR3 covers 14 residues. CDR3: CASSATGQVSEQYF. In nucleotides, the CDR3 is TGTGCCAGCAGCGCCACCGGACAGGTGAGCGAGCAGTACTTC.

The V call is TRBV9, the J call TRBJ1-1; D possibly corresponds to TRBD1 (5 bases). Trimming shortened V by 3 bases and J by 4 bases, and 13 bases separated the two germline ends. CDR1 and CDR2 from the germline V gene are SGDLS and YYNGEE. The CDR3 covers 14 residues. The chain's CDR3 is CASSDGGGGTEAFF. In DNA, the CDR3 is TGTGCCAGCAGCGATGGGGGAGGTGGCACTGAAGCTTTCTTT.

This clonotype was recorded many times. The V call is TRBV7-9, the J call TRBJ2-1; no clear D gene. Germline V gene lookup returns CDR1 SEHNR and CDR2 FQNEAQ (reference sequence). This CDR3 is 15 amino acids long. With 4 bases removed from V and 0 bases from J, the gap between germline ends came to 10 bases. The CDR3 DNA sequence: TGTGCCAGCAGCTCGGTCGCTAGCTCCTACAATGAGCAGTTCTTC. Its protein is CASSSVASSYNEQFF.

A remark on this clonotype: A read error may produce the germline difference seen at one junction end. V gene TRBV24-1 combines with J gene TRBJ2-3, with D perhaps matching TRBD2 (6 bases). CDR1 and CDR2 (germline): KGHDR, SFDVKD. This CDR3 has 17 amino acids. CDR3 DNA: TGTGCCACCAGTGACGGGTTAGCGGTTACTAGCACAGATACACAGTATTTT. As protein: CATSDGLAVTSTDTQYF.

This clonotype showed up just once. The chain couples TRBV2 to TRBJ1-1; tentative D call: TRBD1 (6 bases). The germline gives CDR1 SNHLY, CDR2 FYNNEI. V lost 7 bases to trimming and J lost 5 bases, with 17 bases between them. This CDR3 contains 14 residues. CDR3 DNA: TGTGCCAGCATGAGGGGTAGGGGGAGTACTGAAGCTTTCTTT. Its translation: CASMRGRGSTEAFF.

The V call is TRBV6-2 or TRBV6-3, the J call TRBJ2-1, with 11 bases fitting TRBD2. This CDR3 contains 14 residues. Unmatched junction bases numbered 6, after V lost 4 bases and J lost 10 bases. Germline CDR1 MNHEY, CDR2 SVGEGT. CDR3 amino acids: CASSFSGGAGEQFF. The CDR3 region has the DNA TGTGCCAGCAGTTTTAGCGGGGGGGCCGGCGAGCAGTTCTTC.

The chain carries TRBV2 and TRBJ1-5; a weak D match, TRBD1 (6 bases). CDR3 length: 15 residues. Trimming shortened V by 2 bases and J by 2 bases, and 10 bases separated the two germline ends. CDR1 is SNHLY and CDR2 is FYNNEI in the germline V gene. The CDR3 nucleotides read TGTGCCAGCAGTGAACCAGGGGAGGGCAATCAGCCCCAGCATTTT. Protein: CASSEPGEGNQPQHF.

The J gene is TRBJ1-5, the V gene TRBV25-1; 8 bases match TRBD1. The ends lost 6 bases at V and 2 bases at J; junction bases unmatched: 3. The germline V gene has CDR1 MGHDK and CDR2 SYGVNS. The CDR3 runs 14 residues. The DNA for the CDR3 is TGTGCCAGCAGAGGACAGGGAGGCAATCAGCCCCAGCATTTT. As protein: CASRGQGGNQPQHF.

The rearrangement uses TRBV10-3 and TRBJ2-2; D call uncertain. Per the germline V gene, CDR1 is ENHRY and CDR2 is SYGVKD. The V and J ends lost 0 bases and 3 bases respectively, with 17 bases between them. The CDR3 is 18 amino acids. Here the CDR3 DNA reads TGTGCCATCAGTGAGTCGAATGGGGATTTACGCGACACCGGGGAGCTGTTTTTT. It codes for CAISESNGDLRDTGELFF.

The chain has TRBV20-1 and TRBJ2-3; 8 nucleotides line up with TRBD2. V lost 2 bases to trimming and J lost 0 bases; unmatched junction nucleotides: 4. CDR1 and CDR2 (germline): DFQATT, SNEGSKA (reference sequence). The CDR3 has 15 residues. Written as DNA, the CDR3 is TGCAGTGCTAGAACCACTAGCGGAAGCACAGATACGCAGTATTTT. Its protein is CSARTTSGSTDTQYF.

This clonotype was counted ten times or more. The chain carries TRBV19 and TRBJ1-2; TRBD1 matches at 8 bases. The trim removed 5 bases at V and 7 bases at J, leaving 6 bases unmatched. The CDR3 length is 13 residues. Germline-derived CDR1 and CDR2 are LNHDA and SQIVND (reference sequence). This CDR3 is CASSVNDRGGYTF. The CDR3, as DNA: TGTGCCAGTAGTGTCAACGACAGGGGTGGCTACACCTTC. Complete variable domain (other parts from reference TRBV19 and TRBJ1-2): DGGITQSPKYLFRKEGQNVTLSCEQNLNHDAMYWYRQDPGQGLRLIYYSQIVNDFQKGDIAEGYSVSREKKESFPLTVTSAQKNPTAFYLCASSVNDRGGYTFGSGTRLTVV.

This clonotype was counted many times. The chain recombines TRBV15 with TRBJ2-1; TRBD1 matches 9 bases. The CDR3 has 15 residues. Germline CDR1 reads LNHNV; CDR2 reads YYDKDF (reference sequence). J gave up 9 bases and V 0 bases, and 6 bases lay outside the gene matches. CDR3 sequence: CATSRDGTGLSEQFF. The CDR3 DNA is TGTGCCACCAGCAGAGATGGGACAGGGCTTTCTGAGCAGTTCTTC.

This chain uses TRBV15 with TRBJ2-2, with a possible D match to TRBD1 (5 bases). Germline values: CDR1 LNHNV, CDR2 YYDKDF (reference sequence). This CDR3 region has 16 residues. The V and J ends lost 3 bases and 3 bases respectively, with 14 bases between them. CDR3 sequence: CATSRGLTEYTGELFF. The CDR3 coding sequence is TGTGCCACCAGCAGGGGGTTGACAGAGTACACCGGGGAGCTGTTTTTT.

This clonotype has only a few counts. V and J are TRBV9 and TRBJ1-2; D not resolved. Germline V gives CDR1 SGDLS, CDR2 YYNGEE. The CDR3 sequence is 12 residues long. The germline V and J ends were trimmed by 3 bases and 0 bases, with 3 bases remaining between them. DNA for the CDR3: TGTGCCAGCAGCGAGGCTAACTATGGCTACACCTTC. Translation: CASSEANYGYTF.

Comment on this clonotype: A junction boundary mismatches the germline segment, possibly from a read error. The chain joins TRBV11-1 to TRBJ1-6, with D unresolved. From germline, CDR1 is SGHAT and CDR2 FQDESV (reference sequence). The CDR3 spans 17 residues. CDR3 nucleotide sequence: TGTGCCAGCAGCTTGAGAGGTTCGGGGAACGGGAATTCACCCCTCTACTTT. This gives the protein CASSLRGSGNGNSPLYF.

This clonotype has only a few counts. V is TRBV19 and J is TRBJ2-7; possible D gene TRBD2, 6 bases. V lost 5 bases and J 2 bases, leaving 16 bases between the germline ends. This CDR3 is built from 15 residues. From germline, CDR1 is LNHDA and CDR2 SQIVND (reference sequence). Here the CDR3 reads CASSYTGVKPYEQYF. The CDR3 nucleotides read TGTGCCAGTAGTTATACGGGGGTCAAGCCCTACGAGCAGTACTTC. Using reference TRBV19 and TRBJ2-7 for the parts outside the CDR3, the full variable domain is DGGITQSPKYLFRKEGQNVTLSCEQNLNHDAMYWYRQDPGQGLRLIYYSQIVNDFQKGDIAEGYSVSREKKESFPLTVTSAQKNPTAFYLCASSYTGVKPYEQYFGPGTRLTVT.

The J gene is TRBJ2-7, the V gene TRBV20-1, with 12 bases identical to TRBD2. CDR1 is DFQATT and CDR2 is SNEGSKA in the germline V gene (reference sequence). The CDR3 runs to 14 residues. The trim removed 6 bases at V and 6 bases at J, leaving 9 bases unmatched. The CDR3 reads CSAQTSGRRGEQYF. The CDR3 DNA is TGCAGTGCCCAGACTAGCGGGAGAAGGGGCGAGCAGTACTTC.

This clonotype has more than one count but fewer than ten. The chain couples TRBV19 to TRBJ2-3; D call uncertain. Germline V lookup: CDR1 LNHDA, CDR2 SQIVND (reference sequence). V lost 3 bases and J 0 bases, leaving 7 bases between the germline ends. The CDR3 covers 14 residues. The CDR3 loop is CASSIQTSTDTQYF. The CDR3 DNA sequence: TGTGCCAGTAGTATCCAAACTAGCACAGATACGCAGTATTTT.

In the case of this clonotype: The junction differs from germline at one of its ends, possibly a read error. V gene TRBV2 combines with J gene TRBJ2-1; 10 nucleotides agree with TRBD1. CDR1 and CDR2 (germline): SNHLY, FYNNEI. This CDR3 is 15 amino acids long. The CDR3 region is CATSVDRGTRNEQFF. Written as DNA, the CDR3 is TGTGCCACCAGTGTGGACAGGGGGACCCGCAATGAGCAGTTCTTC.

The genes are TRBV25-1 and TRBJ1-1; tentative D call: TRBD1 (5 bases). Germline CDR1 is MGHDK and CDR2 is SYGVNS. The CDR3 contains 14 residues. The germline V and J ends were trimmed by 4 bases and 4 bases, with 13 bases remaining between them. This chain's CDR3 is CASSGAWRGTEAFF. The CDR3 nucleotides read TGTGCCAGCAGTGGAGCTTGGAGGGGCACTGAAGCTTTCTTT.